The rows below give T cell receptor beta chains drawn from one sample of a study of human thymus T cells. TCRdb's table, derived via immunoSEQ multiplex PCR, lists solely in-frame clones and lacks some. The sample records about 78,000 clones, roughly 97% being singletons. The sequencing input was thymus tissue. The receptors come from a boy under three years old with a congenital heart defect but otherwise immunologically healthy. CDR3s include the opening cysteine and the closing phenylalanine or tryptophan. Fields, in order: V gene, D gene, clone size, J gene, CDR3 length, CDR3 DNA, CDR3 protein. D genes are given only for firm matches. Where a row states a size, it is once, few, many or the class of an expanded clone; other rows omit it.

V: TRBV7-3; D: TRBD2; size: .; J: TRBJ2-7; length: 15; DNA: TGTGCCAGCAGCTTTCGAGCGGGGGATACCTACGAGCAGTACTTC; CDR3: CASSFRAGDTYEQYF
V: TRBV30; D: .; size: .; J: TRBJ1-2; length: 12; DNA: TGTGCCTGGAAAGGGGATCCCTATGGCTACACCTTC; CDR3: CAWKGDPYGYTF
V: TRBV7-2; D: .; size: few; J: TRBJ2-7; length: 14; DNA: TGTGCCAGCAGCGAACCCCCCGCCTGGTACGAGCAGTACTTC; CDR3: CASSEPPAWYEQYF
V: TRBV2; D: .; size: .; J: TRBJ2-3; length: 12; DNA: TGTGCCAGCAATAAGGGGGCAGATACGCAGTATTTT; CDR3: CASNKGADTQYF
V: TRBV12-5; D: TRBD1; size: .; J: TRBJ1-2; length: 17; DNA: TGTGCTAGTGGTCCCCCGGGACAGGCGATAGCTAACTATGGCTACACCTTC; CDR3: CASGPPGQAIANYGYTF
V: TRBV25-1; D: .; size: .; J: TRBJ2-1; length: 12; DNA: TGTGCCAGCAGTGAATTGGGGCAGGGGCCGTTCTTC; CDR3: CASSELGQGPFF
V: TRBV6-6; D: TRBD2; size: .; J: TRBJ2-3; length: 15; DNA: TGTGCCACAAGAGGGACTAGCGGGGAAACAGATACGCAGTATTTT; CDR3: CATRGTSGETDTQYF
V: TRBV4-3; D: .; size: once; J: TRBJ1-6; length: 16; DNA: TGCGCCAGCAGCCAAGATTCCCCAGGCAATAATTCACCCCTCCACTTT; CDR3: CASSQDSPGNNSPLHF
V: TRBV5-1; D: .; size: .; J: TRBJ1-3; length: 17; DNA: TGCGCCAGCAGCATCGACAAACAGGAGCCCTCTGGAAACACCATATATTTT; CDR3: CASSIDKQEPSGNTIYF
V: TRBV5-1; D: TRBD2; size: .; J: TRBJ2-7; length: 13; DNA: TGCGCCAGCAGCTCGGGGGGGCGGTACGAGCAGTACTTC; CDR3: CASSSGGRYEQYF
V: TRBV5-1; D: .; size: .; J: TRBJ2-3; length: 15; DNA: TGCGCCAGCAGCTTCCCGGGTCGGTCCACAGATACGCAGTATTTT; CDR3: CASSFPGRSTDTQYF
V: TRBV5-6; D: TRBD1; size: .; J: TRBJ1-4; length: 14; DNA: TGTGCCAGCAGCTTCGACAGGGGGCGTGAAAAACTGTTTTTT; CDR3: CASSFDRGREKLFF
V: TRBV27; D: .; size: .; J: TRBJ1-1; length: 16; DNA: TGTGCCAGCAGTTTGAGAGGGGGAATTGGAAACACTGAAGCTTTCTTT; CDR3: CASSLRGGIGNTEAFF
V: TRBV27; D: TRBD2; size: .; J: TRBJ2-7; length: 16; DNA: TGTGCCAGCAGTTTAATTGGGACTAGCGGGGGGTACGAGCAGTACTTC; CDR3: CASSLIGTSGGYEQYF
V: TRBV19; D: TRBD1; size: .; J: TRBJ1-5; length: 23; DNA: TGTGCCAGTAGTATAGATTTTTTGTTCCCCCGGGACAGGGGATTGTTTGGCAATCAGCCCCAGCATTTT; CDR3: CASSIDFLFPRDRGLFGNQPQHF
V: TRBV5-1; D: .; size: once; J: TRBJ1-1; length: 16; DNA: TGCGCCAGCAGCTTCGGGGTGGGGCAGAAGAACACTGAAGCTTTCTTT; CDR3: CASSFGVGQKNTEAFF
V: TRBV19; D: .; size: .; J: TRBJ1-2; length: 15; DNA: TGTGCCAGTAGTATTTCAAGGAGTCAGGCCTATGGCTACACCTTC; CDR3: CASSISRSQAYGYTF
V: TRBV5-4; D: TRBD1; size: once; J: TRBJ2-4; length: 16; DNA: TGTGCCAGCAGCTTCCCGGACAGGGGGCCAGGAAACATTCAGTACTTC; CDR3: CASSFPDRGPGNIQYF
V: TRBV27; D: .; size: .; J: TRBJ2-1; length: 16; DNA: TGTGCCAGCAGCCAACCTTGTACGGAGACCTACAATGAGCAGTTCTTC; CDR3: CASSQPCTETYNEQFF
V: TRBV7-2; D: .; size: .; J: TRBJ1-4; length: 16; DNA: TGTGCCAGCAGCTTAGAAGGGGCCCGAACTAATGAAAAACTGTTTTTT; CDR3: CASSLEGARTNEKLFF
V: TRBV18; D: TRBD1; size: .; J: TRBJ2-1; length: 15; DNA: TGTGCCAGCTCATCAAACGGGACAGACTACAATGAGCAGTTCTTC; CDR3: CASSSNGTDYNEQFF
V: TRBV27; D: TRBD1; size: .; J: TRBJ2-5; length: 17; DNA: TGTGCCAGCAGTTTATACGGGGACAGCAAGTACCAAGAGACCCAGTACTTC; CDR3: CASSLYGDSKYQETQYF
V: TRBV29-1; D: .; size: .; J: TRBJ2-7; length: 13; DNA: TGCAGCGTTGATACCCCCTTCTCCTACGAGCAGTACTTC; CDR3: CSVDTPFSYEQYF
V: TRBV4-1; D: TRBD1; size: .; J: TRBJ1-1; length: 17; DNA: TGCGCCAGCAGCCAAGAACCACAGGGGGGAATGAACACTGAAGCTTTCTTT; CDR3: CASSQEPQGGMNTEAFF
V: TRBV7-9; D: .; size: .; J: TRBJ1-2; length: 17; DNA: TGTGCCAGCAGCCCACCGACGGCCCAGCTAACCTACTATGGCTACACCTTC; CDR3: CASSPPTAQLTYYGYTF
V: TRBV10-3; D: .; size: .; J: TRBJ1-1; length: 16; DNA: TGTGCCACGTCCCACGCACAGGGACTCTTGAACACTGAAGCTTTCTTT; CDR3: CATSHAQGLLNTEAFF
V: TRBV6-1; D: .; size: .; J: TRBJ1-5; length: 13; DNA: TGTGCCAGCAGTGATGTCAGCAATCAGCCCCAGCATTTT; CDR3: CASSDVSNQPQHF
V: TRBV30; D: TRBD1; size: .; J: TRBJ2-5; length: 16; DNA: TGTGCCTGGAGTGGTACATTGGGAGACAGGGAAGAGACCCAGTACTTC; CDR3: CAWSGTLGDREETQYF
V: TRBV29-1; D: .; size: .; J: TRBJ2-1; length: 13; DNA: TGCAGTTGGTTCCGGGACCCTTACAATGAGCAGTTCTTC; CDR3: CSWFRDPYNEQFF
V: TRBV7-2; D: .; size: .; J: TRBJ2-7; length: 13; DNA: TGTGCCAGCAGCTACAGGCTCTCCTACGAGCAGTACTTC; CDR3: CASSYRLSYEQYF
V: TRBV6-5; D: TRBD1; size: .; J: TRBJ1-2; length: 16; DNA: TGTGCCAGCAGCTACGGGACAGGGGGCGCCAACTATGGCTACACCTTC; CDR3: CASSYGTGGANYGYTF
V: TRBV5-1; D: TRBD1; size: once; J: TRBJ1-2; length: 14; DNA: TGCGCCAGCCACCACCCACAGGGGGGTCGGGGCTACACCTTC; CDR3: CASHHPQGGRGYTF
V: TRBV10-1; D: TRBD2; size: .; J: TRBJ2-3; length: 16; DNA: TGCGCCAGCAGTGAATGGGGGGGTTTTAGCACAGATACGCAGTATTTT; CDR3: CASSEWGGFSTDTQYF
V: TRBV7-7; D: .; size: once; J: TRBJ2-7; length: 13; DNA: TGTGCTAGCAGCTTAACGACAGGTTACGAGCAGTACTTC; CDR3: CASSLTTGYEQYF
V: TRBV7-9; D: TRBD1; size: .; J: TRBJ2-1; length: 15; DNA: TGTGCCAGCAGCTACCGGGACAGGGGGCCCTTGGGGCAGTTCTTC; CDR3: CASSYRDRGPLGQFF
V: TRBV10-3; D: .; size: .; J: TRBJ2-2; length: 20; DNA: TGTGCCATCAGTGAGGCAAATTACCCAGGCGGTGGGTCCGTCACCGGGGAGCTGTTTTTT; CDR3: CAISEANYPGGGSVTGELFF
V: TRBV9; D: .; size: .; J: TRBJ2-3; length: 17; DNA: TGTGCCAGCAGCGTAGGAATCCGGGGGAGCGGCACAGATACGCAGTATTTT; CDR3: CASSVGIRGSGTDTQYF
V: TRBV7-6; D: TRBD1; size: .; J: TRBJ2-2; length: 15; DNA: TGTGCCAGCAGCGCCGGGACAGTTCACACCGGGGAGCTGTTTTTT; CDR3: CASSAGTVHTGELFF
V: TRBV28; D: TRBD1; size: once; J: TRBJ2-5; length: 18; DNA: TGTGCCAGCAGTTTAACATGTCGAGGCGGGACAGGGGTAGAGACCCAGTACTTC; CDR3: CASSLTCRGGTGVETQYF
V: TRBV27; D: .; size: .; J: TRBJ2-7; length: 16; DNA: TGTGCCAGCAGTCCCCGGGGATTTTTCTCACCGGACGAGCAGTACTTC; CDR3: CASSPRGFFSPDEQYF
V: TRBV10-3; D: .; size: .; J: TRBJ1-1; length: 16; DNA: TGTGCCATCAGTGAGTCGTCAGGGGCGTTGTGGACTGAAGCTTTCTTT; CDR3: CAISESSGALWTEAFF
V: TRBV9; D: .; size: .; J: TRBJ1-4; length: 16; DNA: TGTGCCAGCAGCGCCGGAGGGGGGGACCGAAACGAAAAACTGTTTTTT; CDR3: CASSAGGGDRNEKLFF
V: TRBV7-2; D: .; size: once; J: TRBJ1-2; length: 16; DNA: TGTGCCAGCAGCGAAAACAACGAACAGGTGGCCTATGGCTACACCTTC; CDR3: CASSENNEQVAYGYTF
V: TRBV5-6; D: .; size: .; J: TRBJ2-5; length: 12; DNA: TGTGCCAGCAGCTTGTACCGAGAGACCCAGTACTTC; CDR3: CASSLYRETQYF
V: TRBV18; D: TRBD1; size: .; J: TRBJ1-5; length: 14; DNA: TGTGCCAGCTCAGCGGACAGGGGAGATCAGCCCCAGCATTTT; CDR3: CASSADRGDQPQHF
V: TRBV7-2; D: .; size: .; J: TRBJ2-7; length: 13; DNA: TGTGCCAGCAGCTTATCCCCAGTCTACGAGCAGTACTTC; CDR3: CASSLSPVYEQYF
V: TRBV6-1; D: .; size: .; J: TRBJ1-5; length: 14; DNA: TGTGCCAGCAGTGCCGACAGTCTCAATCAGCCCCAGCATTTT; CDR3: CASSADSLNQPQHF
V: TRBV19; D: .; size: .; J: TRBJ2-2; length: 15; DNA: TGTGCCAGTATGCGGGACAGTCACTACACCGGGGAGCTGTTTTTT; CDR3: CASMRDSHYTGELFF
V: TRBV27; D: .; size: .; J: TRBJ2-7; length: 17; DNA: TGTGCCAGCAGTTTCGTCGGCCCGGGGGTACACCTCTACGAGCAGTACTTC; CDR3: CASSFVGPGVHLYEQYF
V: TRBV27; D: TRBD2; size: .; J: TRBJ2-5; length: 17; DNA: TGTGCCAGCAGTTTCCGTCCCTTGACTAGCGGGAAAGAGACCCAGTACTTC; CDR3: CASSFRPLTSGKETQYF
V: TRBV4-1; D: TRBD1; size: .; J: TRBJ1-2; length: 15; DNA: TGCGCCAGCAGCCACCGGACAGGGGGAAACTATGGCTACACCTTC; CDR3: CASSHRTGGNYGYTF
V: TRBV5-4; D: TRBD1; size: .; J: TRBJ1-4; length: 15; DNA: TGTGCCAGCAGCTTTCTGGGACAGGGGAGGGAAAAACTGTTTTTT; CDR3: CASSFLGQGREKLFF
V: TRBV2; D: .; size: .; J: TRBJ1-2; length: 12; DNA: TGTGCCAGCAGTGAAACAGGCTATGGCTACACCTTC; CDR3: CASSETGYGYTF
V: TRBV15; D: .; size: .; J: TRBJ2-5; length: 15; DNA: TGTGCCACCAGCAGAGAAAGGCGCCTCCAAGAGACCCAGTACTTC; CDR3: CATSRERRLQETQYF
V: TRBV14; D: TRBD2; size: .; J: TRBJ2-3; length: 14; DNA: TGTGCCAGCAGCCAATCGGGGGGGTCAGATACGCAGTATTTT; CDR3: CASSQSGGSDTQYF
V: TRBV6-1; D: .; size: .; J: TRBJ2-3; length: 14; DNA: TGTGCCAGCTGGTCTGTGGGAGGTACAGATACGCAGTATTTT; CDR3: CASWSVGGTDTQYF